These 27 T cell receptor beta chains were sequenced from one sample in a study of blood T cell repertoires in COVID-19. Here immunoSEQ multiplex PCR was the method, and the copy in TCRdb shows in-frame clones only, minus some. Among about 330,000 clones, roughly 89% were seen once, and the ten largest hold roughly a tenth. Sequencing was done on a sample of peripheral blood. The receptors come from a man aged 25 to 45 with COVID-19, enrolled during active disease.

The V gene is TRBV5-5, the J gene TRBJ1-1, with D unclear. The germline V and J ends were trimmed by 1 base and 4 bases, with 11 bases remaining between them. This CDR3 is 14 amino acids long. Germline CDR1 is SGHKS and CDR2 is YYEKEE (reference sequence). CDR3 loop: CASSLSGSGTEAFF. The CDR3 DNA reads TGTGCCAGCAGCTTGTCTGGGTCGGGCACTGAAGCTTTCTTT.

The chain recombines TRBV6-2 or TRBV6-3 with TRBJ2-7; 11 nucleotides line up with TRBD2. V was clipped by 2 bases and J by 3 bases; unmatched bases: 6. The length of the CDR3 is 16 residues. The germline CDR1 and CDR2 sequences are MNHEY and SVGEGT. CDR3 protein: CASSYPRLAGRYEQYF. The CDR3 region has the DNA TGTGCCAGCAGTTACCCCCGACTAGCGGGACGCTACGAGCAGTACTTC.

As DNA, the CDR3 is TGTGCCAGCCATTCGGGTTGGGGGGAGGGCTACACCTTC. It translates to CASHSGWGEGYTF. The gene calls are TRBV12-3 or TRBV12-4 and TRBJ1-2, with D possibly being TRBD1 (5 bases). CDR3 length: 13 amino acids. The V end lost 8 bases, the J end lost 8 bases, and 18 bases lay between the germline ends.

The J gene is TRBJ1-4, the V gene TRBV11-2; unclear D gene. The CDR3 contains 13 residues. Germline V gene data show CDR1 as SGHAT and CDR2 as FQNNGV. Deletions cut 3 bases from V and 8 bases from J, with 10 bases between. CDR3 in amino acids: CASSFFLEEKLFF. As DNA, the CDR3 is TGTGCCAGCAGCTTCTTCCTTGAGGAAAAACTGTTTTTT.

The V and J genes are TRBV11-2 and TRBJ2-1, with TRBD2 matching 12 bases. The germline CDR1 and CDR2 sequences are SGHAT and FQNNGV. There are 17 residues in the CDR3. V lost 5 bases and J lost 6; bases outside the gene matches: 11. This CDR3 reads CASSPQELAGGGNEQFF. The CDR3 nucleotides read TGTGCCAGCAGCCCACAAGAACTAGCGGGGGGTGGCAATGAGCAGTTCTTC.

The genes are TRBV29-1 and TRBJ2-7; 8 bases align to TRBD1. Looked up from germline, CDR1 is SQVTM and CDR2 is ANQGSEA. The V gene end was trimmed by 6 bases and the J gene end by 5 bases; junction bases not matched to a gene: 12. The CDR3 consists of 14 residues. In DNA, the CDR3 is TGCAGCGTGGTCAGACAGGGGCGATCGGACGAGCAGTACTTC. It encodes CSVVRQGRSDEQYF.

This clone has only one observation. This sequence joins TRBV10-3 and TRBJ1-5; 7 positions match TRBD1. This CDR3 contains 14 residues. Germline CDR1 reads ENHRY; CDR2 reads SYGVKD. The V segment lost 6 bases and the J segment 2 bases; nucleotides outside the gene matches: 4. CDR3 nucleotide sequence: TGTGCCATCAGGAACGGACAGGGCAATCAGCCCCAGCATTTT. As protein: CAIRNGQGNQPQHF.

This clone has more than one count but fewer than ten. V gene TRBV6-2 or TRBV6-3 combines with J gene TRBJ2-7; 7 bases fit TRBD2. The CDR3 has 15 residues. J gave up 2 bases and V 0 bases, and 4 bases lay outside the gene matches. Looked up from germline, CDR1 is MNHEY and CDR2 is SVGEGT. The DNA of the CDR3 is TGTGCCAGCAGTTACTCGTGGGAGGGACCCTACGAGCAGTACTTC. Its translation: CASSYSWEGPYEQYF.

V usage is TRBV7-2 and J usage is TRBJ1-1, with D hard to call. V was trimmed by 5 bases and J by 1 base, leaving 8 bases between them. Per the germline V gene, CDR1 is SGHTA and CDR2 is FQGNSA. The CDR3 covers 13 residues. The CDR3: CASSRQENTEAFF. CDR3 nucleotide sequence: TGTGCCAGCAGCAGACAAGAGAACACTGAAGCTTTCTTT.

The chain recombines TRBV14 with TRBJ1-3; 11 bases map to TRBD1. Germline trimming cut 4 bases from V and 4 bases from J; bases unmatched to any gene: 6. Germline V gene sequence: CDR1 SGHDN, CDR2 FVKESK. The CDR3 consists of 16 residues. As DNA, the CDR3 is TGTGCCAGCAGCCCCAGGACAGGGGGCGCGGGAAACACCATATATTTT. Amino acid sequence: CASSPRTGGAGNTIYF.

The chain is built from TRBV25-1 and TRBJ2-7; possibly TRBD2 for D (5 bases). Trimming stripped 6 bases from V and 2 bases from J, with 14 bases between. The CDR3 is 14 amino acids. Germline V gene lookup returns CDR1 MGHDK and CDR2 SYGVNS. The CDR3 DNA sequence: TGTGCCAGCAGGTCGCCCGACGGGACCTACGAGCAGTACTTC. Translated, it gives CASRSPDGTYEQYF.

The genes are TRBV18 and TRBJ1-5, with a weak D call TRBD1 (5 bases). The V and J ends lost 5 bases and 2 bases respectively, with 13 bases between them. CDR1 KGHSH and CDR2 LQKENI come from the germline V gene. The CDR3 is 15 residues long. The CDR3 DNA follows: TGTGCCAGCTCATCCCAGGGAGGGGGCAATCAGCCCCAGCATTTT. Translating it yields CASSSQGGGNQPQHF.

The chain has TRBV6-5 and TRBJ1-1; no firm D call. The V and J ends lost 6 bases and 1 base respectively, with 9 bases between them. The CDR3 is 13 residues long. Germline CDR1 and CDR2: MNHEY and SVGAGI. The CDR3 region is CASSFTENTEAFF. The DNA for the CDR3 is TGTGCCAGCAGCTTCACAGAGAACACTGAAGCTTTCTTT.

The chain carries TRBV4-3 and TRBJ2-1; D perhaps matches TRBD2 (5 bases). V lost 0 bases and J 6 bases, leaving 12 bases between the germline ends. Germline V gene lookup returns CDR1 LGHNA and CDR2 YSLEER. This CDR3 has 15 residues. In DNA, the CDR3 is TGCGCCAGCAGCCAAGATCTCTTTAGCGTCAATGAGCAGTTCTTC. Amino acids: CASSQDLFSVNEQFF.

The chain links TRBV4-1 to TRBJ1-3; D is ambiguous. The CDR3 totals 15 residues. V shed 0 bases and J shed 1 base, with 7 bases lying between them. Germline V gene sequence: CDR1 MGHRA, CDR2 YSYEKL. The CDR3 coding sequence is TGCGCCAGCAGCCAAGAAGGAGCATCTGGAAACACCATATATTTT. This encodes CASSQEGASGNTIYF.

The chain recombines TRBV11-2 with TRBJ2-3; 8 bases map to TRBD2. Germline values: CDR1 SGHAT, CDR2 FQNNGV. V was clipped by 3 bases and J by 2 bases; unmatched bases: 4. The CDR3 is made up of 15 amino acids. The CDR3 loop is CASSFTGGDTDTQYF. DNA for the CDR3: TGTGCCAGCAGCTTTACGGGGGGGGACACAGATACGCAGTATTTT.

In nucleotides, the CDR3 is TGTGCCAGCAGTAAGACTAGCGGGAGGCAGTACTTC. It codes for CASSKTSGRQYF. The chain employs TRBV28 and TRBJ2-4; 13 bases fit TRBD2. Germline values: CDR1 MDHEN, CDR2 SYDVKM. There are 12 residues in the CDR3. The ends lost 5 bases at V and 13 bases at J; junction bases unmatched: 2. The variable domain in full, completed from reference TRBV28 and TRBJ2-4, reads DVKVTQSSRYLVKRTGEKVFLECVQDMDHENMFWYRQDPGLGLRLIYFSYDVKMKEKGDIPEGYSVSREKKERFSLILESASTNQTSMYLCASSKTSGRQYFGAGTRLSVL.

The chain employs TRBV29-1 and TRBJ2-7; weak D call: TRBD1 (5 bases). Trimming removed 5 bases from V and 0 bases from J, with 14 bases in between. Germline lookup yields CDR1 SQVTM and CDR2 ANQGSEA. This CDR3 spans 14 amino acids. CDR3 protein: CSVKGEGDSYEQYF. CDR3 bases: TGCAGCGTTAAGGGTGAAGGGGACTCCTACGAGCAGTACTTC.

The J gene is TRBJ2-1, the V gene TRBV9; 8 positions agree with TRBD2. Trimming at V came to 0 bases and at J to 4 bases, leaving 3 bases not matched to a gene. Germline CDR1 SGDLS, CDR2 YYNGEE. The CDR3 consists of 15 residues. In DNA, the CDR3 is TGTGCCAGCAGCGTAGCGGGGGGGATTTACAATGAGCAGTTCTTC. Its protein product is CASSVAGGIYNEQFF.

The chain combines TRBV3-1 (or the pseudogene TRBV3-2) with TRBJ1-1; TRBD1 aligns across 9 bases. This CDR3 spans 15 amino acids. The junction had 3 bases not matched to a gene; V was cut back by 2 bases and J by 2 bases. The germline V gene has CDR1 LGHDT and CDR2 YNNKEL (reference sequence). The CDR3 reads CASSQQGQGNTEAFF. In nucleotides, the CDR3 is TGTGCCAGCAGCCAACAGGGACAGGGAAACACTGAAGCTTTCTTT.

The chain carries TRBV10-3 and TRBJ2-3, with 8 positions matching TRBD2. The germline V gene has CDR1 ENHRY and CDR2 SYGVKD. The CDR3 runs 14 residues. Trimming removed 6 bases from V and 1 base from J; junction bases left unmatched: 3. For the CDR3, the DNA is TGTGCCATCAGCCTTAGCGGGGGCACAGATACGCAGTATTTT. Protein: CAISLSGGTDTQYF.

The chain has TRBV7-2 and TRBJ2-7; 11 bases map to TRBD2. CDR1 is SGHTA, CDR2 FQGNSA, per germline. The CDR3 spans 14 residues. V lost 3 bases to trimming and J lost 2 bases; unmatched junction nucleotides: 0. The CDR3 reads CASSLTSGTYEQYF. For the CDR3, the DNA is TGTGCCAGCAGCTTGACTAGCGGGACCTACGAGCAGTACTTC.

The rearrangement links TRBV12-5 to TRBJ2-5, with 7 nucleotides matching TRBD1. In germline, CDR1 is LGHNT, CDR2 FRNRAP. V was clipped by 4 bases and J by 7 bases; unmatched bases: 9. CDR3 length equals 14 residues. The chain's CDR3 is CASGSDRAPGTQYF. DNA for the CDR3: TGTGCTAGTGGTTCCGACAGGGCCCCGGGGACCCAGTACTTC.

The chain is built from TRBV30 and TRBJ2-7; TRBD1 matches at 8 bases. Germline lookup yields CDR1 GTSNPN and CDR2 SVGIG (reference sequence). This CDR3 is 14 amino acids long. V lost 2 bases and J lost 2; bases outside the gene matches: 5. The CDR3 spells CAWSLGQVAYEQYF. In DNA, the CDR3 is TGTGCCTGGAGTCTGGGACAGGTTGCCTACGAGCAGTACTTC.

The chain uses TRBV6-5 and TRBJ2-5, with 7 nucleotides matching TRBD1. Germline CDR1 and CDR2: MNHEY and SVGAGI. The CDR3 runs to 12 residues. The ends lost 6 bases at V and 8 bases at J; junction bases unmatched: 6. The CDR3 nucleotides are TGTGCCAGCAGATCGACAGGGACAACCCAGTACTTC. It yields the protein CASRSTGTTQYF.

This clone was recorded once. This rearrangement joins TRBV7-2 to TRBJ1-1; no clear D. The CDR3 has 16 residues. V lost 5 bases to trimming and J lost 1 base, with 17 bases between them. The germline V gene encodes CDR1 SGHTA and CDR2 FQGNSA. CDR3 amino acids: CASSVNSPGSNTEAFF. The CDR3 region has the DNA TGTGCCAGCAGCGTTAATTCACCGGGTTCGAACACTGAAGCTTTCTTT.

This clone was seen a single time. V and J are TRBV30 and TRBJ1-5; the D gene is possibly TRBD1 (5 bases). The CDR3 has 13 residues. Trimming cost V 2 bases and J 4 bases, with 9 bases left between them. CDR1 and CDR2 (germline): GTSNPN, SVGIG (reference sequence). The CDR3 DNA follows: TGTGCCTGGAGTCGGGAGGGGAATCAGCCCCAGCATTTT. Translation: CAWSREGNQPQHF.